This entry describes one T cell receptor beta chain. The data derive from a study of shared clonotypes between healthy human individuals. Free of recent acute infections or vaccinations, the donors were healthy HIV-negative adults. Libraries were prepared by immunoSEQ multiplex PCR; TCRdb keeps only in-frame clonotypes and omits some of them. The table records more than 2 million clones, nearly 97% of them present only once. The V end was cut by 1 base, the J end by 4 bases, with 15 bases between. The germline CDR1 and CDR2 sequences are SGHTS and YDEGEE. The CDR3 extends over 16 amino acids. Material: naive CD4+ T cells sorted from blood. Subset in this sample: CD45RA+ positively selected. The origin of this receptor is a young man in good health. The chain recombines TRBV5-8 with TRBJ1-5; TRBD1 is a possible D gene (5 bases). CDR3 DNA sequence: TGTGCCAGCAGCTTGCCGTTGGACAAGCGGAATCAGCCCCAGCATTTT. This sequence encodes CASSLPLDKRNQPQHF.